A selection of T cell receptor beta chains follows, all from one sample in a study of Graves' ophthalmopathy and Graves' hyperthyroidism. TCRdb reanalysed the multiplex PCR reads using MiXCR and keeps one entry per CDR3 protein. The top ten hold 2.4% of the sample, which has some 350,000 distinct CDR3 sequences, roughly 17% seen once. Sequenced input: peripheral blood. All receptors derive from an adult woman with stable Graves' hyperthyroidism. Each CDR3 is given with its conserved first and last residue. Fields, in order: J gene, clone size, V gene, D gene, CDR3 DNA, CDR3 protein. The D gene is left open where the match is weak. Size is omitted from some rows. Given values are once, few, many or a class for expanded clones.

j_call: TRBJ2-7
clone_size: many
v_call: TRBV7-2
d_call: NA
cdr3_nt: TGTGCCAGCAAGAATTGGGGGGCTATAGACGAGCAGTACTTC
cdr3_aa: CASKNWGAIDEQYF

j_call: TRBJ2-2
clone_size: NA
v_call: TRBV20-1
d_call: TRBD2
cdr3_nt: TGCAGTGCACAGACTAGCGATCACGGGGAGCTGTTTTTT
cdr3_aa: CSAQTSDHGELFF

j_call: TRBJ2-5
clone_size: many
v_call: TRBV5-1
d_call: TRBD2
cdr3_nt: TGCGCCAGCGGAACTAGCGGGAGGGCACAAGAGACCCAGTACTTC
cdr3_aa: CASGTSGRAQETQYF

j_call: TRBJ2-4
clone_size: many
v_call: TRBV2
d_call: NA
cdr3_nt: TGTGCCAGCAGTGGGGACGGGAGCATTCAGTACTTC
cdr3_aa: CASSGDGSIQYF

j_call: TRBJ1-2
clone_size: many
v_call: TRBV6-2/TRBV6-3
d_call: NA
cdr3_nt: TGTGCCAGCAGCCCTGGAGGCTCCCGGAACTATGGCTACACCTTC
cdr3_aa: CASSPGGSRNYGYTF

j_call: TRBJ1-1
clone_size: many
v_call: TRBV27
d_call: NA
cdr3_nt: TGTGCCAGCAGCCCCCACAGGGACCAACCACAAGCTTTCTTT
cdr3_aa: CASSPHRDQPQAFF

j_call: TRBJ1-5
clone_size: few
v_call: TRBV18
d_call: TRBD1
cdr3_nt: TGTGCCAGCTCACTTACGGGACAGGGGGGGTATAGCAATCAGCCCCAGCATTTT
cdr3_aa: CASSLTGQGGYSNQPQHF

j_call: TRBJ1-2
clone_size: many
v_call: TRBV6-2/TRBV6-3
d_call: NA
cdr3_nt: TGTGCCACCCTCGGCCCCGGGACACGTGCTTATGGCTACACCTTC
cdr3_aa: CATLGPGTRAYGYTF

j_call: TRBJ2-5
clone_size: many
v_call: TRBV11-2
d_call: TRBD2
cdr3_nt: TGTGCCAGCAGCCTCCCGGGGCTAGCGGTACCCGGGGAGACCCAGTACTTC
cdr3_aa: CASSLPGLAVPGETQYF

j_call: TRBJ1-6
clone_size: many
v_call: TRBV28
d_call: NA
cdr3_nt: TGTGCCAGCCGGCCGGGAGTGAATTCACCCCTCCACTTT
cdr3_aa: CASRPGVNSPLHF

j_call: TRBJ2-2
clone_size: many
v_call: TRBV28
d_call: TRBD2
cdr3_nt: TGTGCCAGCAGTTTCAACCCCCCGCGGGAGTCCGGGGAGCTGTTTTTT
cdr3_aa: CASSFNPPRESGELFF

j_call: TRBJ1-1
clone_size: NA
v_call: TRBV6-1
d_call: TRBD1
cdr3_nt: TGTGCCAGCAGTGCCTGGGACAGCTTGAACACTGAAGCTCTCTTT
cdr3_aa: CASSAWDSLNTEALF

j_call: TRBJ2-5
clone_size: NA
v_call: TRBV5-1
d_call: TRBD1
cdr3_nt: TGCGCCAGCGGCCGGGGACAGGGGCCACAAGAGACCCAGTACTTC
cdr3_aa: CASGRGQGPQETQYF

j_call: TRBJ2-5
clone_size: many
v_call: TRBV6-5
d_call: NA
cdr3_nt: TGTGCCAGCAGTTCGGGGGCTAACACTATCCAAGAGACCCAGTACTTC
cdr3_aa: CASSSGANTIQETQYF

j_call: TRBJ1-2
clone_size: NA
v_call: TRBV20-1
d_call: TRBD1
cdr3_nt: TGCAGTGCTAGATCCGGGACAGGGGAGGGTGGCTACACCTTC
cdr3_aa: CSARSGTGEGGYTF

j_call: TRBJ1-1
clone_size: NA
v_call: TRBV7-8
d_call: NA
cdr3_nt: TGTGCCAGCAGTCCTATGGGTTGGGGACTCCGTAGGCTGAACACTGAAGCTTTCTTT
cdr3_aa: CASSPMGWGLRRLNTEAFF

j_call: TRBJ2-7
clone_size: many
v_call: TRBV13
d_call: TRBD2
cdr3_nt: TGTGCCAGCAGCTTAGGACTAGCGGGAGAGAGCGAGCAGTACTTC
cdr3_aa: CASSLGLAGESEQYF

j_call: TRBJ2-5
clone_size: many
v_call: TRBV12-3/TRBV12-4
d_call: TRBD2
cdr3_nt: TGTGCCAGCAGTTTAGCGGCCGGGGGGGAGACCCAGTACTTC
cdr3_aa: CASSLAAGGETQYF

j_call: TRBJ2-5
clone_size: many
v_call: TRBV28
d_call: NA
cdr3_nt: TGTGCCAGTAGTCCCGGTGGAGGGGGCGTTCCCCCGGAGACCCAGTACTTC
cdr3_aa: CASSPGGGGVPPETQYF

j_call: TRBJ1-5
clone_size: many
v_call: TRBV3-1
d_call: NA
cdr3_nt: TGTGCCAGCAGCCAATCAGGGGCTCAACAGCCCCAGCATTTT
cdr3_aa: CASSQSGAQQPQHF

j_call: TRBJ1-6
clone_size: many
v_call: TRBV9
d_call: NA
cdr3_nt: TGTGCCAGCAGCGTAGAGTGGAGGTTGGATTCACCCCTCCACTTT
cdr3_aa: CASSVEWRLDSPLHF

j_call: TRBJ2-2
clone_size: many
v_call: TRBV12-3/TRBV12-4
d_call: NA
cdr3_nt: TGTGCCAGCAGTCGCGGACCCGGGGAGCTGTTTTTT
cdr3_aa: CASSRGPGELFF

j_call: TRBJ2-7
clone_size: many
v_call: TRBV27
d_call: NA
cdr3_nt: TGTGCCAGCAGTTTAAGCGCAGGGGTCCCATACGAGCAGTACTTC
cdr3_aa: CASSLSAGVPYEQYF

j_call: TRBJ1-5
clone_size: NA
v_call: TRBV27
d_call: NA
cdr3_nt: TGTGCCAGCAGTTTAAAGGGAGTTTATAGCAATCAGCCCCAGCATTTT
cdr3_aa: CASSLKGVYSNQPQHF

j_call: TRBJ1-2
clone_size: many
v_call: TRBV20-1
d_call: TRBD1
cdr3_nt: TGCAGTGCTAGCGGGACAGGGGCTAACTATGGCTACACCTTC
cdr3_aa: CSASGTGANYGYTF

j_call: TRBJ1-5
clone_size: NA
v_call: TRBV2
d_call: NA
cdr3_nt: TGTGCCAGCAGTGGGAATAGCAGTCAGCCCCAGCATTTT
cdr3_aa: CASSGNSSQPQHF